A few counts support the clone carrying this T cell receptor (beta chain). Its antigen remains unknown. Mouse gene names and germline throughout. This record comes from a study of tissue T cells after allogeneic stem cell transplantation. The assay was immunoSEQ multiplex PCR, and TCRdb's table has in-frame clones only and misses some. The data show some 4,100 clones, 40% to 50% seen once. General study results and limits: Across patients, clones rarely overlapped, yet motif clusters were shared tissue-specifically. Anatomically similar tissues had similar TCR repertoires within each patient.

As for time point: mouse harvest day 14 after allogeneic transplant. Mouse grafts combined 10^7 T-cell-depleted bone marrow cells with 10^6 splenic CD5+ T cells. Sample: gut tissue. The TCR was taken from a female BALB/c mouse given C57BL/6 T cells with graft-versus-host disease after an allogeneic hematopoietic cell transplant.

The CDR3 loop is CASSLQGGSGNTLYF. The CDR3 bases that were read are TGTGCCAGCAGTCTACAGGGGGGTTCTGGAAATACGCTCTAT. J is TRBJ1-3 and V is TRBV26, with 8 nucleotides matching TRBD1. The DNA ends 1 residue before the CDR3 does, and the rest of the CDR3 is filled in from the germline J gene. The CDR3 runs 15 residues. V lost 3 bases and J lost 0; bases outside the gene matches: 1. Germline loops: CDR1 KGHPV, CDR2 FQNQEV (reference sequence).